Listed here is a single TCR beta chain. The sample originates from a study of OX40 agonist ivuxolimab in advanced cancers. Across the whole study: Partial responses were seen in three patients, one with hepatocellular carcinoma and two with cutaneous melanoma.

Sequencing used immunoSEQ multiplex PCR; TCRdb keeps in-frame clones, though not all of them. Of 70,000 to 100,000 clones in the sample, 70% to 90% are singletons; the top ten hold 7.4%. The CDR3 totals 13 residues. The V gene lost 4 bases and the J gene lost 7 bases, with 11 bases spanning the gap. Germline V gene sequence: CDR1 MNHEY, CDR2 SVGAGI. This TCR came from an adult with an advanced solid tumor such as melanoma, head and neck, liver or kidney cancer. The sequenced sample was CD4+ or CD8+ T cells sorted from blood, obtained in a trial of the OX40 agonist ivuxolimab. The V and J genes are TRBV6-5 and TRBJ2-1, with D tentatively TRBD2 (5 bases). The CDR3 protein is CASSWAERNEQFF. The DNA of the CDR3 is TGTGCCAGCAGTTGGGCCGAGCGGAATGAGCAGTTCTTC.